The 31 T cell receptor beta chains below come from one sample, sequenced in a study of blood T cell repertoires in COVID-19. TCRdb's copy holds only in-frame clones and misses some; the assay was immunoSEQ multiplex PCR. Among 120,000 or so clones, roughly 88% were seen once, and the ten largest hold 7.5% to 8%. Input material: peripheral blood. These receptors all come from a man aged 50 to 60 with acute or convalescent COVID-19.

The V call is TRBV7-7, the J call TRBJ2-3; 9 bases are a match to TRBD2. Germline CDR1 reads SSHAT; CDR2 reads FNYEAQ (reference sequence). The CDR3 spans 15 residues. Trimming took 1 base from V and 8 from J; bases not matched to a gene: 7. For the CDR3, the DNA is TGTGCCAGCAGCTTAGACGCAACTAGCGGGTTTACGCAGTATTTT. This translates into CASSLDATSGFTQYF.

This chain uses TRBV7-2 with TRBJ2-5; TRBD2 agrees at 11 bases. Losses at the gene ends were 6 bases for V and 3 bases for J; bases not matched to a gene: 3. CDR3 length: 14 residues. CDR1 and CDR2 from the germline V gene are SGHTA and FQGNSA. The CDR3: CASRSGLAEETQYF. The CDR3 bases are TGTGCCAGCAGATCGGGACTAGCGGAAGAGACCCAGTACTTC.

The chain recombines TRBV2 with TRBJ2-1; TRBD2 might be the D (6 bases). CDR1 is SNHLY and CDR2 is FYNNEI in the germline V gene. The V and J ends lost 2 bases and 6 bases respectively, with 11 bases between them. The length of the CDR3 is 14 residues. The CDR3 region is CASSEIRTTNEQFF. The CDR3 nucleotides are TGTGCCAGCAGTGAAATCCGGACTACCAATGAGCAGTTCTTC.

The chain is built from TRBV4-1 and TRBJ2-7; maybe TRBD2 (6 bases). The CDR3 consists of 15 residues. Germline V CDR1 and CDR2: MGHRA, YSYEKL. Trimming stripped 1 base from V and 5 bases from J, with 15 bases between. The CDR3, as DNA: TGCGCCAGCAGCCAAGTAGTAACGGGAGTTAACGAGCAGTACTTC. Translation: CASSQVVTGVNEQYF.

The chain is built from TRBV30 and TRBJ1-1; no firm D call. CDR1 is GTSNPN and CDR2 is SVGIG in the germline V gene (reference sequence). V lost 1 base and J lost 1, with 10 bases in between. CDR3 length: 14 residues. The CDR3 nucleotides are TGTGCCTGGAGTGGAACTATACCGAACACTGAAGCTTTCTTT. Amino acid sequence: CAWSGTIPNTEAFF.

The chain carries TRBV5-1 and TRBJ2-1; TRBD2 agrees at 13 bases. Trimming took 0 bases from V and 8 from J; bases not matched to a gene: 8. In germline, CDR1 is SGHRS, CDR2 YFSETQ. The CDR3 extends over 17 amino acids. Written as DNA, the CDR3 is TGCGCCAGCAGCTTGGAAGGACTAGCGGGAGTAGGCGATGAGCAGTTCTTC. Translation: CASSLEGLAGVGDEQFF.

The rearrangement joins TRBV12-5 to TRBJ2-3; a possible D gene is TRBD1 (5 bases). Trimming left V 2 bases short and J 1 base short, with 10 bases between. Germline CDR1 LGHNT, CDR2 FRNRAP. The CDR3 loop spans 15 amino acids. CDR3 sequence: CASGLYEGGTDTQYF. DNA of the CDR3: TGTGCTAGTGGTTTGTACGAAGGGGGCACAGATACGCAGTATTTT.

The chain joins TRBV19 to TRBJ2-7; 10 nucleotides line up with TRBD2. V gave up 8 bases and J gave up 3 bases; unmatched junction bases: 7. CDR1 and CDR2 from the germline V gene are LNHDA and SQIVND (reference sequence). This CDR3 has 14 amino acids. CDR3 DNA: TGTGCCAGTCAAACTAGCGGGAACCTCTACGAGCAGTACTTC. Amino acids: CASQTSGNLYEQYF. The whole variable domain, remainder taken from reference TRBV19 and TRBJ2-7, is DGGITQSPKYLFRKEGQNVTLSCEQNLNHDAMYWYRQDPGQGLRLIYYSQIVNDFQKGDIAEGYSVSREKKESFPLTVTSAQKNPTAFYLCASQTSGNLYEQYFGPGTRLTVT.

The chain carries TRBV10-3 and TRBJ1-5, with D perhaps matching TRBD1 (5 bases). CDR1 and CDR2 from the germline V gene are ENHRY and SYGVKD. Between the trimmed V and J ends, which lost 0 bases and 5 bases, there was a span of 11 bases. The CDR3 loop spans 15 amino acids. The CDR3 is CAISESTGTYQPQHF. In nucleotides, the CDR3 is TGTGCCATCAGTGAGTCCACAGGTACCTATCAGCCCCAGCATTTT.

The rearrangement uses TRBV18 and TRBJ2-3, with D possibly being TRBD1 (6 bases). The germline V gene encodes CDR1 KGHSH and CDR2 LQKENI. V lost 8 bases and J 2 bases, leaving 14 bases between the germline ends. This CDR3 contains 14 residues. CDR3 DNA: TGTGCCAGCAAAAGGGACACCATCACAGATACGCAGTATTTT. Translating it yields CASKRDTITDTQYF.

Only one count was recorded for this clone. This chain uses TRBV6-2 or TRBV6-3 with TRBJ1-1; weak D call: TRBD1 (5 bases). Trimming pared 4 bases from V and 2 bases from J, leaving 5 bases between. The CDR3 contains 12 residues. The V gene's germline CDR1 is MNHEY and CDR2 SVGEGT. The CDR3 reads CASSWGNTEAFF. The CDR3 DNA reads TGTGCCAGCAGTTGGGGCAACACTGAAGCTTTCTTT.

J is TRBJ1-5 and V is TRBV19, with D perhaps matching TRBD1 (5 bases). The CDR3 contains 14 residues. Germline V lookup: CDR1 LNHDA, CDR2 SQIVND (reference sequence). V was pared by 2 bases and J by 4 bases, with 9 bases between. CDR3 coding DNA: TGTGCCAGTAGTATACGGACACAAAATCAGCCCCAGCATTTT. It is translated as CASSIRTQNQPQHF.

The chain employs TRBV19 and TRBJ2-6; D unclear. This CDR3 has 16 residues. The V end lost 1 base, the J end lost 0 bases, and 7 bases lay between the germline ends. CDR1 and CDR2 from the germline V gene are LNHDA and SQIVND (reference sequence). The CDR3 region has the DNA TGTGCCAGTAGTATAGGGGCCAGCTCTGGGGCCAACGTCCTGACTTTC. It yields the protein CASSIGASSGANVLTF.

The chain joins TRBV5-4 to TRBJ2-7, with TRBD1 identical over 7 bases. Looked up from germline, CDR1 is SGHNT and CDR2 is YYREEE (reference sequence). This CDR3 is 15 amino acids long. The V segment lost 4 bases and the J segment 2 bases; nucleotides outside the gene matches: 9. The chain's CDR3 is CASSARQGPTYEQYF. The CDR3 DNA reads as TGTGCCAGCAGCGCCCGACAGGGTCCCACCTACGAGCAGTACTTC. Drawing the rest from reference TRBV5-4 and TRBJ2-7, the complete variable domain is ETGVTQSPTHLIKTRGQQVTLRCSSQSGHNTVSWYQQALGQGPQFIFQYYREEENGRGNFPPRFSGLQFPNYSSELNVNALELDDSALYLCASSARQGPTYEQYFGPGTRLTVT.

For this clone: Other DNA sequences in this sample translate to the same CDR3. This chain joins TRBV19 and TRBJ1-1, with TRBD1 as a possible D gene (5 bases). The V gene's germline CDR1 is LNHDA and CDR2 SQIVND (reference sequence). The V end was cut by 1 base, the J end by 1 base, with 7 bases between. This CDR3 has 14 amino acids. The DNA for the CDR3 is TGTGCCAGTAGTATAGGGCAGGGGAACACTGAAGCTTTCTTT. This sequence encodes CASSIGQGNTEAFF.

The gene calls are TRBV3-1 (or the pseudogene TRBV3-2) and TRBJ2-7; 15 bases map to TRBD2. The CDR3 is made up of 14 amino acids. Germline V gives CDR1 LGHDT, CDR2 YNNKEL (reference sequence). J gave up 13 bases and V 4 bases, and 8 bases lay outside the gene matches. The DNA of the CDR3 is TGTGCCAGCAGCCCAAGGACTAGCGGGAGGGGACCCTACTTC. This sequence encodes CASSPRTSGRGPYF.

This clone was seen a single time. The rearrangement joins TRBV25-1 to TRBJ1-2; 7 bases fit TRBD1. This CDR3 is 14 amino acids long. V shed 4 bases and J 2 bases; nucleotides not matched to a gene: 4. Germline V CDR1 and CDR2: MGHDK, SYGVNS. The DNA of the CDR3 is TGTGCCAGCAGTGCAAGACAGGGAAACTATGGCTACACCTTC. Its protein is CASSARQGNYGYTF.

The CDR3 sequence: CASSLDGGAAGNTGELFF. Written as DNA, the CDR3 is TGTGCCAGCAGCTTAGACGGAGGGGCGGCGGGGAACACCGGGGAGCTGTTTTTT. This sequence joins TRBV11-3 and TRBJ2-2; D might be TRBD2 (6 bases). The CDR3 is 18 residues long. Germline CDR1 is SGHNT and CDR2 is YENEEA. V lost 0 bases and J lost 1, with 15 bases in between.

The chain has TRBV18 and TRBJ2-1, with TRBD2 as a possible D gene (6 bases). Per germline, CDR1 KGHSH and CDR2 LQKENI. This CDR3 region has 16 residues. The V end lost 3 bases, the J end lost 6 bases, and 18 bases lay between the germline ends. CDR3 coding DNA: TGTGCCAGCTCACCCTCCGGGGGTGGAATGGCCAATGAGCAGTTCTTC. Translation gives CASSPSGGGMANEQFF.

This chain links TRBV7-8 with TRBJ2-5; TRBD2 matches at 7 bases. J gave up 3 bases and V 1 base, and 8 bases lay outside the gene matches. From germline, CDR1 is SGHVS and CDR2 FQNEAQ. There are 16 residues in the CDR3. The CDR3 here is CASSLVAVGGKETQYF. CDR3 sequence (DNA): TGTGCCAGCAGCTTAGTAGCCGTGGGGGGGAAAGAGACCCAGTACTTC.

The rearrangement links TRBV3-1 (or the pseudogene TRBV3-2) to TRBJ1-2; the match to TRBD1 covers 8 bases. From germline, CDR1 is LGHDT and CDR2 YNNKEL (reference sequence). CDR3 length equals 15 residues. V trimming: 1 base; J trimming: 7 bases; junction bases outside the gene matches: 8. CDR3: CASSQGFHRGTGYTF. The CDR3 DNA sequence: TGTGCCAGCAGCCAAGGATTTCACAGGGGGACTGGCTACACCTTC.

The V gene is TRBV18, the J gene TRBJ1-1, with TRBD1 identical over 8 bases. J was trimmed by 6 bases and V by 5 bases; bases with no gene match: 5. Per germline, CDR1 KGHSH and CDR2 LQKENI. This CDR3 has 13 amino acids. CDR3 sequence (DNA): TGTGCCAGCTCAAAAGGACAGGGCCCTGAAGCTTTCTTT. Protein: CASSKGQGPEAFF.

The chain couples TRBV11-2 to TRBJ2-1; no clear D gene. The CDR3 is 14 residues long. V was clipped by 1 base and J by 0 bases, with 4 bases between them. CDR1 is SGHAT, CDR2 FQNNGV, per germline. This chain's CDR3 is CASSLGSSYNEQFF. CDR3 sequence (DNA): TGTGCCAGCAGCTTAGGGAGCTCCTACAATGAGCAGTTCTTC. Full variable domain (remainder filled in from reference TRBV11-2 and TRBJ2-1): EAGVAQSPRYKIIEKRQSVAFWCNPISGHATLYWYQQILGQGPKLLIQFQNNGVVDDSQLPKDRFSAERLKGVDSTLKIQPAKLEDSAVYLCASSLGSSYNEQFFGPGTRLTVL.

This sequence joins TRBV2 and TRBJ2-1, with TRBD2 matching over 9 bases. This CDR3 has 17 amino acids. Germline CDR1 reads SNHLY; CDR2 reads FYNNEI. The J segment lost 5 bases and the V segment lost 5 bases, leaving 13 bases of the junction unmatched. The CDR3 loop reads CASSPRPRASGNNEQFF. DNA for the CDR3: TGTGCCAGCAGTCCGCGCCCCAGGGCTAGCGGGAACAATGAGCAGTTCTTC.

V gene TRBV12-3 or TRBV12-4 combines with J gene TRBJ1-2; TRBD1 might be the D (5 bases). Trimming cost V 2 bases and J 8 bases, with 12 bases left between them. CDR3 length: 13 residues. CDR3: CASSLKQGLGYTF. In DNA, the CDR3 is TGTGCCAGCAGTTTAAAGCAGGGCCTCGGCTACACCTTC.

The chain has TRBV12-3 or TRBV12-4 and TRBJ1-2; maybe TRBD1 (5 bases). There are 13 residues in the CDR3. V lost 5 bases and J lost 10, with 17 bases in between. The CDR3 DNA reads TGTGCCAGCAGTCTACATACAGGATCCGACTACACCTTC. This sequence encodes CASSLHTGSDYTF.

The chain combines TRBV18 with TRBJ1-5, with TRBD1 identical over 9 bases. The CDR3 spans 15 residues. Trimming cost V 6 bases and J 6 bases; bases outside gene matches: 9. Germline V CDR1 and CDR2: KGHSH, LQKENI. The chain's CDR3 is CASSQDRGVGQPQHF. CDR3 sequence (DNA): TGTGCCAGCTCCCAGGACAGGGGAGTTGGTCAGCCCCAGCATTTT.

J is TRBJ1-2 and V is TRBV11-2; 7 bases align to TRBD1. Per the germline V gene, CDR1 is SGHAT and CDR2 is FQNNGV. Unmatched junction bases numbered 9, after V lost 4 bases and J lost 4 bases. The CDR3 covers 15 residues. CDR3 loop: CASSSLRGRLYGYTF. CDR3 DNA sequence: TGTGCCAGCAGCTCCCTTAGGGGGCGCCTCTATGGCTACACCTTC.

The V call is TRBV2, the J call TRBJ2-7; 11 bases line up with TRBD2. Germline V gives CDR1 SNHLY, CDR2 FYNNEI. V shed 3 bases, J shed 6 bases, and the junction held 4 bases outside the gene matches. The CDR3 covers 14 residues. The CDR3 nucleotides are TGTGCCAGCAGTGAGGCTAGCGGGAGGTTCGAGCAGTACTTC. Its protein product is CASSEASGRFEQYF.

This clone came up once. The rearrangement joins TRBV5-6 to TRBJ2-3; D is unclear. The CDR3 is made up of 13 amino acids. The V end lost 5 bases, the J end lost 0 bases, and 7 bases lay between the germline ends. Germline V gene data show CDR1 as SGHDT and CDR2 as YYEEEE. The CDR3 loop is CASRYVSTDTQYF. The CDR3 nucleotides are TGTGCCAGCAGATATGTTAGCACAGATACGCAGTATTTT.

V usage is TRBV6-5 and J usage is TRBJ2-1; D is unresolved. This CDR3 has 13 residues. Trimming removed 6 bases at V and 7 bases at J, with 13 bases between. CDR1 and CDR2 from the germline V gene are MNHEY and SVGAGI. CDR3 nucleotides: TGTGCCAGCAGCCGATCCCCTGAGAATGAGCAGTTCTTC. Residues: CASSRSPENEQFF.